Each of the 6 T cell receptor beta chains below was sequenced from the same sample in a study of T cell responses to AZD1222 COVID-19 vaccine. The table came from immunoSEQ multiplex PCR; TCRdb's copy has only in-frame clones and leaves some out. The sample lists around 160,000 clones, about 92% seen once, with about 1.9% in the top ten. Material: peripheral blood, obtained on day 0 of AZD1222 vaccination. The source is an adult in good health.

This rearrangement joins TRBV7-3 to TRBJ2-2; D gene ambiguous. This CDR3 has 15 residues. Germline CDR1 is SGHTA and CDR2 is FQGTGA. Trimming shortened V by 5 bases and J by 1 base, and 11 bases separated the two germline ends. DNA of the CDR3: TGTGCCAGCAGCCCCGGTCTAATGAACACCGGGGAGCTGTTTTTT. This gives the protein CASSPGLMNTGELFF.

The chain combines TRBV7-9 with TRBJ1-1; no reliable D call. V dropped 5 bases and J dropped 4 bases, with 14 bases sitting between them. The germline CDR1 and CDR2 sequences are SEHNR and FQNEAQ (reference sequence). This CDR3 is built from 14 residues. The CDR3 DNA sequence: TGTGCCAGCAGCGTAGGTGGAAAGGGCACTGAAGCTTTCTTT. Its protein product is CASSVGGKGTEAFF. The whole variable domain, filled in from reference TRBV7-9 and TRBJ1-1, reads DTGVSQNPRHKITKRGQNVTFRCDPISEHNRLYWYRQTLGQGPEFLTYFQNEAQLEKSRLLSDRFSAERPKGSFSTLEIQRTEQGDSAMYLCASSVGGKGTEAFFGQGTRLTVV.

This chain joins TRBV2 and TRBJ1-6, with a possible D match to TRBD1 (5 bases). CDR1 and CDR2 (germline): SNHLY, FYNNEI. V shed 2 bases and J shed 6 bases, with 8 bases lying between them. CDR3 size: 14 residues. In DNA, the CDR3 is TGTGCCAGCAGTGAACAGGGCCGTAATTCACCCCTCCACTTT. Translated: CASSEQGRNSPLHF.

The chain uses TRBV3-1 (or the pseudogene TRBV3-2) and TRBJ2-7, with D perhaps being TRBD1 or TRBD2 (6 bases each). This CDR3 contains 17 residues. With 6 bases removed from V and 0 bases from J, the gap between germline ends came to 21 bases. Germline values: CDR1 LGHDT, CDR2 YNNKEL (reference sequence). The CDR3 DNA sequence: TGTGCCAGCAGTCCCCCTATGGGGGGCTCCAACTCCTACGAGCAGTACTTC. Translating it yields CASSPPMGGSNSYEQYF.

The rearrangement links TRBV2 to TRBJ2-7; 9 bases agree with TRBD1. Germline values: CDR1 SNHLY, CDR2 FYNNEI. The CDR3 is 14 amino acids. V was clipped by 3 bases and J by 3 bases; unmatched bases: 3. As DNA, the CDR3 is TGTGCCAGCAGTGACCGGGGACAGGGCTACGAGCAGTACTTC. Protein: CASSDRGQGYEQYF.

The V call is TRBV7-7, the J call TRBJ2-5; D gene ambiguous. Germline loops: CDR1 SSHAT, CDR2 FNYEAQ (reference sequence). The CDR3 is made up of 13 amino acids. V shed 4 bases and J shed 3 bases, with 9 bases lying between them. CDR3 sequence reads: CASSSRRKETQYF. In nucleotides, the CDR3 is TGTGCCAGCAGCTCTCGACGGAAAGAGACCCAGTACTTC.